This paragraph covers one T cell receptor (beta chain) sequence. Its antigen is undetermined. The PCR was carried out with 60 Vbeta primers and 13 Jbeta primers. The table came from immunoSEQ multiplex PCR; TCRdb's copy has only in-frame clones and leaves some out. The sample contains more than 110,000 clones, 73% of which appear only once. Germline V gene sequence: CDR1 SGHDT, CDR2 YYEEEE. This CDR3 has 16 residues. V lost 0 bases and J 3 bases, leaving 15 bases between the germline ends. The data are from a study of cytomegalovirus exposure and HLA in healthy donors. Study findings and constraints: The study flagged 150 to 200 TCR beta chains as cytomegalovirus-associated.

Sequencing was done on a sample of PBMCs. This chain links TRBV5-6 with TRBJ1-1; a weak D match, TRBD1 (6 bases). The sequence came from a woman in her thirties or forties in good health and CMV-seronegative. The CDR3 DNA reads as TGTGCCAGCAGCTTGGAATTCGGGCAGGGGTACACTGAAGCTTTCTTT. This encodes CASSLEFGQGYTEAFF.